This TCR beta chain stems from a study of blood T cells in healthy people across ages. Isolating PBMCs gave at least 6.5 million of these cells per sample. Then a second PCR, running roughly 6 to 11 cycles, was carried out with a sample-barcoded 5' primer and a J-beta primer mix. MiXCR, applied by TCRdb to the 5' RACE reads, yields one record per CDR3 protein. Among under 1,100,000 distinct CDR3 sequences listed, less than 25% were seen once. This CDR3 region has 17 residues. Germline V gene lookup returns CDR1 SGHDN and CDR2 FVKESK. With 4 bases removed from V and 0 bases from J, the gap between germline ends came to 16 bases. A further study also used this sample, focusing on T cells of mothers and their children. From that study: The sample comes from 8 or 9 healthy Caucasian donors: mothers and children.

The specimen was blood. The chain uses TRBV14 and TRBJ2-1; D unclear. The source is a girl aged 2-10 years in good health. The CDR3 loop is CASSPKDLNISYNEQFF. CDR3 DNA: TGTGCCAGCAGCCCAAAAGACCTGAATATCTCCTACAATGAGCAGTTCTTC.